This TCR beta chain appears in the sequencing data of a study of cytomegalovirus exposure and HLA in healthy donors. Study-level findings and limits: In a later analysis, a genetic analysis reported fewer productive-TCR N-insertions in an Asian-associated ancestry cluster than the cohort average. The study labeled 150 to 200 TCR beta chains cytomegalovirus-associated.

The PCR employed 60 Vbeta primers together with 13 Jbeta primers. The data were produced by immunoSEQ multiplex PCR, yet TCRdb's version contains in-frame clones alone and is incomplete. The table lists fewer than 200,000 clones, under 90% of them singletons, with approximately 4.5% in the top ten. The count of this clone is one. Antigen: not known. The V gene's germline CDR1 is WSHSY and CDR2 SAAADI. The CDR3 spans 13 residues. With 0 bases removed from V and 9 bases from J, the gap between germline ends came to 6 bases. The source material was PBMCs. The V gene is TRBV10-2, the J gene TRBJ2-6; the D is unclear. This TCR came from a man between 25 and 39 years old in good health and CMV-seronegative. Here the CDR3 reads CASSESENNVLTF. Written as DNA, the CDR3 is TGCGCCAGCAGTGAGTCGGAGAACAACGTCCTGACTTTC.